This TCR beta chain was sequenced in a study of graft-versus-host responses after intestinal transplantation. As for this clone: Its antigen is not known.

Germline assignment: CDR1 SGDLS and CDR2 YYNGEE. The CDR3 length is 15 residues. V shed 0 bases, J shed 7 bases, and the junction held 4 bases outside the gene matches. Sequenced by immunoSEQ multiplex PCR; TCRdb stores in-frame clones only, minus some. The sample holds under 150,000 clones; approximately 95% are singletons and the top ten take 3.3%. The J gene is TRBJ2-1, the V gene TRBV9, with 10 nucleotides matching TRBD2. The sample here was unstimulated CD8+ T cells sorted from spleen or lymph node cells, taken before intestinal transplant. The receptor was isolated from a human donor who received an intestinal transplant. The CDR3 loop reads CASSVDGLAVNEQFF. The CDR3 coding sequence is TGTGCCAGCAGCGTAGATGGACTAGCGGTAAATGAGCAGTTCTTC.